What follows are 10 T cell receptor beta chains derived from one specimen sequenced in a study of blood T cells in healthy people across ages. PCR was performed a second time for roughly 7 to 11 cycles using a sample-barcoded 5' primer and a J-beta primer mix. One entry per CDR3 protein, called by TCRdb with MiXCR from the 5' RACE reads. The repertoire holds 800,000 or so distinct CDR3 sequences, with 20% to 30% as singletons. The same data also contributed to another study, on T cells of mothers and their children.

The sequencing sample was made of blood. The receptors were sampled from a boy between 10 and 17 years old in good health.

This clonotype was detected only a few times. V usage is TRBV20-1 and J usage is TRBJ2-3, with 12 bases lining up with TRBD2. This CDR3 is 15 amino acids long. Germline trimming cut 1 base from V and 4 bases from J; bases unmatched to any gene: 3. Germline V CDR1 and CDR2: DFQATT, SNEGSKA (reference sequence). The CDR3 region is CSARGASGRADTQYF. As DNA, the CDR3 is TGCAGTGCTAGAGGGGCTAGCGGGAGGGCAGATACGCAGTATTTT.

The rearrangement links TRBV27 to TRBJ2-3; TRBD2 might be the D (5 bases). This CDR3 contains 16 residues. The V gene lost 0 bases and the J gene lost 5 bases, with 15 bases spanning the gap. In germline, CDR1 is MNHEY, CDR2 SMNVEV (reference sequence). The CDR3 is CASSLSAAAGGDTQYF. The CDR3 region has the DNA TGTGCCAGCAGTTTATCGGCAGCCGCGGGTGGAGATACGCAGTATTTT.

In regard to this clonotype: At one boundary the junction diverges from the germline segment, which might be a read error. CDR3 DNA sequence: TGCAGTGCTAGAACTAGCGGGAGAATAGGTGACTTC. This translates into CSARTSGRIGDF. The chain has TRBV20-1 and TRBJ2-5; 11 nucleotides line up with TRBD2. The germline V gene encodes CDR1 DFQATT and CDR2 SNEGSKA (reference sequence). The CDR3 consists of 12 residues.

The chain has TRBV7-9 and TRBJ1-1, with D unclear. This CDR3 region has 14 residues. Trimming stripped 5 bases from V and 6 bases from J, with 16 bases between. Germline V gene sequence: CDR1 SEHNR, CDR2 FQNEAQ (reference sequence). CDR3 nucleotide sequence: TGTGCCAGCAGCGAGTGGGAAACGGCCCCTGAAGCTTTCTTT. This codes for CASSEWETAPEAFF.

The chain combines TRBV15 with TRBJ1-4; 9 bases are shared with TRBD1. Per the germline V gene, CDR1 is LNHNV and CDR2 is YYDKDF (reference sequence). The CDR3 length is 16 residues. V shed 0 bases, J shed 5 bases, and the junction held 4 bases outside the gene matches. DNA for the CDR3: TGTGCCACCAGCAGAGATATCGGACAGGGGAATGAAAAACTGTTTTTT. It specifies CATSRDIGQGNEKLFF.

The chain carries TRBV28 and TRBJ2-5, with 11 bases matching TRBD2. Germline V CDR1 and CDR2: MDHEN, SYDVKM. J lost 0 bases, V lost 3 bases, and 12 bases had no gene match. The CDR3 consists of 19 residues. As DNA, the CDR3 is TGTGCCAGCAGTTTCCCTTCGAGACTAGCGGGGACCCACCAAGAGACCCAGTACTTC. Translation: CASSFPSRLAGTHQETQYF.

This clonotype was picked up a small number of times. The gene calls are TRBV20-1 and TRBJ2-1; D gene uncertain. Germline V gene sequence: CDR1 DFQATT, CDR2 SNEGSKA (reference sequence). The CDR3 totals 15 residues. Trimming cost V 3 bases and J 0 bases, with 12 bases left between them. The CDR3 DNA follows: TGCAGTGCTAGGGAGCTAGTGAGCTCCTACAATGAGCAGTTCTTC. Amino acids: CSARELVSSYNEQFF.

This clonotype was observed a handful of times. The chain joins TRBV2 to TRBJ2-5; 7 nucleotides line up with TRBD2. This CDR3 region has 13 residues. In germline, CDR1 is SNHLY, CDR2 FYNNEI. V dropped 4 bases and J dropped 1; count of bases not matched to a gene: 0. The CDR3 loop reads CASSGTSQETQYF. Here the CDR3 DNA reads TGTGCCAGCAGTGGGACTAGCCAAGAGACCCAGTACTTC.

CDR3 sequence reads: CASSLTGHNNEQFF. DNA for the CDR3: TGTGCCAGCAGCTTAACGGGACATAACAATGAGCAGTTCTTC. The rearrangement links TRBV7-2 to TRBJ2-1; possible D gene TRBD1, 6 bases. The germline V gene encodes CDR1 SGHTA and CDR2 FQGNSA. The CDR3 runs to 14 residues. Trimming cost V 2 bases and J 5 bases, with 10 bases left between them.

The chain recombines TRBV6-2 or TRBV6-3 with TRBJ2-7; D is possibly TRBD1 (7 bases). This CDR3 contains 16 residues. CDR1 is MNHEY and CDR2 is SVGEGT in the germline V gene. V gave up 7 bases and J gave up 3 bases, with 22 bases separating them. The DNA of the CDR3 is TGTGCCAGCAACGGGGGCCCAGGACAGGTTAACTACGAGCAGTACTTC. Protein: CASNGGPGQVNYEQYF.